The rows below give T cell receptor beta chains drawn from one sample of a study of T and B cells in COVID-19 patients. TCRdb recomputed calls from the multiplex PCR reads with MiXCR, one row per CDR3 protein. The table includes some 3,500 distinct CDR3 sequences, 28% detected once. Sequencing was performed on blood. These receptor sequences come from a human donor with active COVID-19. The donor label of this sample is uncertain. The CDR3 runs from the conserved cysteine through the conserved F or W. A D gene is named only where the DNA matches it firmly. A clone size is listed for some rows: how often the clone was seen (once, few, many), or a class if it is expanded.

j_call d_call v_call clone_size cdr3_nt cdr3_aa
TRBJ2-2 TRBD2 TRBV20-1 . TGCAGTGCTAGAGTTGCGGGGGGGAACACCGGGGAGCTGTTTTTT CSARVAGGNTGELFF
TRBJ2-5 TRBD2 TRBV12-3/TRBV12-4 . TGTGCCAGCAGCCCGGGGGGGGACTCCGAAACCCAGTACTTC CASSPGGDSETQYF
TRBJ2-5 TRBD1 TRBV15 medium-sized TGTGCCACCACCACATCGGGACAGGGTGGACAGACCCAGTACTTC CATTTSGQGGQTQYF
TRBJ2-2 . TRBV6-6 medium-sized TGTGCCAGCAGACCACCGGGACTTAGAACCGGGGAGCTGTTTTTT CASRPPGLRTGELFF
TRBJ2-1 TRBD2 TRBV24-1 large TGTGCCACCAGTGATGCTAGCGGGGGGGCATCTTACAATGAGCAGTTCTTC CATSDASGGASYNEQFF
TRBJ1-1 . TRBV6-2/TRBV6-3 few TGTGCCAGCAGTTACCTGGGGAACACTGAAGCTTTCTTT CASSYLGNTEAFF
TRBJ1-1 . TRBV29-1 medium-sized TGCAGTGGATGGGGAGGTGGCACTGAAGCTTTCTTT CSGWGGGTEAFF
TRBJ2-7 TRBD2 TRBV6-5 few TGTGCCAGCAGGAATGCGGGGGGCGTTTACGAGCAGTACTTC CASRNAGGVYEQYF
TRBJ2-1 TRBD2 TRBV2 . TGTGCCAGCATACCACCGGGACTAGCGATGAATGAGCAGTTCTTC CASIPPGLAMNEQFF
TRBJ2-1 TRBD1 TRBV15 medium-sized TGTGCCACCAGCAGAGATCAGGGGGATGAGCAGTTCTTC CATSRDQGDEQFF
TRBJ1-1 . TRBV19 medium-sized TGTGCCAGTAGTATAGCCCGGGACACTGAAGCTTTCTTT CASSIARDTEAFF
TRBJ1-6 . TRBV5-5 few TGTGCCAGCAGCTTGCGACAGGAGGGCAATTCACCCCTCCACTTT CASSLRQEGNSPLHF
TRBJ2-7 . TRBV12-3/TRBV12-4 few TGTGCCAGCAGTCCCGACAGCTACGAGCAGTACTTC CASSPDSYEQYF
TRBJ1-2 . TRBV12-3/TRBV12-4 . TGTGCCAGCAGTTTTCAAGCAGGGAGCTATAACTACACCTTC CASSFQAGSYNYTF
TRBJ2-5 TRBD2 TRBV5-5 few TGTGCCAGCAATCTGACTAGCGGGGGACAAGTGTACTTC CASNLTSGGQVYF
TRBJ1-2 TRBD1 TRBV29-1 medium-sized TGCAGCGTTGAAGATCGAGGGAGACAGGGGAACTATGGCTACACCTTC CSVEDRGRQGNYGYTF
TRBJ1-5 . TRBV5-6 few TGTGCCAGCACCTTTGGGACCGCCGCGGGTCAGCCCCAGCATTTT CASTFGTAAGQPQHF
TRBJ2-1 TRBD1 TRBV7-9 . TGTGCCAGCAGGCAAACAACAGGGGCGGAATACAATGAGCAGTTCTTC CASRQTTGAEYNEQFF
TRBJ1-4 . TRBV29-1 medium-sized TGCAGCGTAAGGGGTCACGAAAAACTGTTTTTT CSVRGHEKLFF
TRBJ1-1 . TRBV6-5 few TGTGCCAGCAGTTACGAGGGCGGCACTGAAGCTTTCTTT CASSYEGGTEAFF
TRBJ1-5 . TRBV6-5 once TGTGCCAGCAGTGAGTACAGGGCAGGCAATCAGCCCCAGCATTTT CASSEYRAGNQPQHF
TRBJ1-3 TRBD1 TRBV6-5 . TGTGCCAGCAGTAATAACAGACAGGGGCCGGGAAACACCATATATTTT CASSNNRQGPGNTIYF
TRBJ1-2 TRBD1 TRBV27 . TGTGCCAGCAGTTTGATCTCGTCAGGGGGCTCCCTAAGCTACACCTTC CASSLISSGGSLSYTF
TRBJ1-2 . TRBV12-3/TRBV12-4 . TGTGCCAGCAGTTTCTCTGGGACAATCGATGGCTACACCTTC CASSFSGTIDGYTF
TRBJ2-5 TRBD1 TRBV11-2 . TGTGCCAGCAGCTTGGACAGGCCCCCAGAGACCCAGTACTTC CASSLDRPPETQYF
TRBJ1-5 . TRBV15 few TGTGCCACCAGCCAAGATGAAGCGACAGCATATAGCAATCAGCCCCAGCATTTT CATSQDEATAYSNQPQHF
TRBJ2-5 . TRBV20-1 few TGCAGTGCTAGAGATGGGGTGTCGGAGACCCAGTACTTC CSARDGVSETQYF
TRBJ2-5 . TRBV5-4 few TGTGCCAGCAGCTTGAATTGGAATGGAAAAGAGACCCAGTACTTC CASSLNWNGKETQYF
TRBJ1-1 TRBD1 TRBV27 few TGTGCCAGCAGCTTGTTGGGACAGCCCCCGAACACTGAAGCTTTCTTT CASSLLGQPPNTEAFF
TRBJ1-4 . TRBV6-1 few TGTGCCAGCAACAACAGGGCCCCTAATGAAAAACTGTTTTTT CASNNRAPNEKLFF
TRBJ1-2 . TRBV12-3/TRBV12-4 . TGTGCCAGCAGTTATCGAGGCAGAGCTAACTATGGCTACACCTTC CASSYRGRANYGYTF
TRBJ2-1 . TRBV27 medium-sized TGTGCCACCAAACGGGACGGCGGGGATGAGCAGTTCTTC CATKRDGGDEQFF
TRBJ1-3 . TRBV5-6 . TGTGCCAGCAGCTTGGCTCCAGGGACGGGAAACACCATATATTTT CASSLAPGTGNTIYF
TRBJ2-5 . TRBV12-3/TRBV12-4 few TGTGCCAGCAACTTAGGGGGTCAAGAGACCCAGTACTTC CASNLGGQETQYF
TRBJ1-2 TRBD1 TRBV12-3/TRBV12-4 . TGTGCCAGCAGTCCAGAGACAGGGGATAACTATGGCTACACCTTC CASSPETGDNYGYTF
TRBJ1-2 . TRBV29-1 . TGCAGCGTTGCTAGGGAAACAGGGGGCTACACCTTC CSVARETGGYTF
TRBJ2-1 TRBD1 TRBV29-1 few TGCAGCGTTGGGGTGGCAGGGGGATACAATGAGCAGTTCTTC CSVGVAGGYNEQFF
TRBJ2-3 . TRBV29-1 . TGCAGCGTTGGGGACTGGAGAATCACAGATACGCAGTATTTT CSVGDWRITDTQYF
TRBJ2-3 . TRBV12-3/TRBV12-4 few TGTGCCAGCAGCCCATGGGACCGCAGCACAGATACGCAGTATTTT CASSPWDRSTDTQYF
TRBJ2-2 TRBD1 TRBV7-9 . TGTGCCAGCAGCTTGACAGGGACGTTTCTCGCGAACACCGGGGAGCTGTTTTTT CASSLTGTFLANTGELFF
TRBJ2-5 . TRBV27 . TGTGCCAGCAGCCCCGGGCGCTACGGTCAAGAGACCCAGTACTTC CASSPGRYGQETQYF
TRBJ2-7 . TRBV7-2 once TGTGCCAGCAGCTTAGTAGGTGTAGACGAGCAGTACTTC CASSLVGVDEQYF
TRBJ1-4 . TRBV6-1 . TGTGCCAGCAGTGATCGAGACGGGTCTAATGAAAAACTGTTTTTT CASSDRDGSNEKLFF
TRBJ2-3 TRBD1 TRBV5-6 medium-sized TGTGCCAGCAGCCATGACAGGGCCCCTCGTAATACGCAGTATTTT CASSHDRAPRNTQYF
TRBJ2-3 TRBD2 TRBV6-5 . TGTGCCAGCAGTTCGACTAGCGGGGGCTTCCGAGATACGCAGTATTTT CASSSTSGGFRDTQYF
TRBJ1-3 TRBD1 TRBV6-1 . TGTGCCGGGGGGGGACAGGCGAACTCTGCAAACACCATATATTTT CAGGGQANSANTIYF
TRBJ2-7 . TRBV11-1 . TGTGCCAGCAGCTTCTCACCGGGACACCGAATCTACGAGCAGTACTTC CASSFSPGHRIYEQYF
TRBJ2-1 . TRBV19 medium-sized TGTGCCAGTAGTATAGGCAAGGGAGGGCAGTTCTTC CASSIGKGGQFF
TRBJ1-1 TRBD1 TRBV19 . TGTGCCAGTAGTATAGATTTTGAAGGGACAGGGACGTTGGCTGAAGCTTTCTTT CASSIDFEGTGTLAEAFF
TRBJ2-7 . TRBV5-6 few TGTGCCAGCAGCTTGGTCTTCGGGGGCAGGTACGAGCAGTACTTC CASSLVFGGRYEQYF
TRBJ2-5 . TRBV7-2 once TGTGCCAGCAGCCAGACTGGGACCGCGCAAGAGACCCAGTACTTC CASSQTGTAQETQYF
TRBJ2-3 TRBD2 TRBV12-3/TRBV12-4 medium-sized TGTGCCAGCAACAGCGGGGGGGCGCATACGCAGTATTTT CASNSGGAHTQYF
TRBJ2-1 . TRBV7-6 medium-sized TGTGCCAGCAGCTTAGCGGGCAGGGGACGTGAGCAGTTCTTC CASSLAGRGREQFF
TRBJ2-1 TRBD2 TRBV29-1 medium-sized TGCAGCGTAAGACAGACTAGCGGGAATGAGCAGTTCTTC CSVRQTSGNEQFF
TRBJ1-6 . TRBV27 . TGTGCCAGCAGTTTAGGCGGGCGTGAAAGCTCCTATAATTCACCCCTCCACTTT CASSLGGRESSYNSPLHF
TRBJ1-3 . TRBV5-6 . TGTGCCAGCAGCTTGGTAGGCGGGTCCTGGGACACCATATATTTT CASSLVGGSWDTIYF
TRBJ2-2 . TRBV20-1 . TGCAGTGCTAGGCCGAGGTTGGGAAACACCGGGGAGCTGTTTTTT CSARPRLGNTGELFF
TRBJ1-5 . TRBV20-1 once TGCAGTGCAGCCGCGGGACCACTCTTCGGACAGCCCCAGCATTTT CSAAAGPLFGQPQHF
TRBJ1-4 . TRBV12-3/TRBV12-4 medium-sized TGTGCCTCCCGGTTAGGGAGGGATGAAAAACTGTTTTTT CASRLGRDEKLFF
TRBJ1-2 . TRBV27 . TGTGCCAGCAGTTTAAGGCGGTTCGGAACGAATGGCTACACCTTC CASSLRRFGTNGYTF